Each of the 16 T cell receptor beta chains below was sequenced from the same sample in a study of graft-versus-host responses after intestinal transplantation. Sequenced by immunoSEQ multiplex PCR; TCRdb stores in-frame clones only, minus some. The sample records just over 40,000 clones, about 95% being singletons. Their antigens are not known. The material sequenced was unstimulated CD8+ T cells sorted from spleen or lymph node cells, taken before transplant. The receptor source for this set is a human donor who was the organ donor for an intestinal transplant.

The genes are TRBV15 and TRBJ1-4; perhaps TRBD1 as D (6 bases). V was shortened by 4 bases and J by 5 bases, with 11 bases between the two germline ends. Germline V CDR1 and CDR2: LNHNV, YYDKDF (reference sequence). This CDR3 comprises 14 residues. CDR3: CATSTRQENEKLFF. In nucleotides, the CDR3 is TGTGCCACCAGCACGCGACAGGAAAATGAAAAACTGTTTTTT.

This clone was seen a handful of times. This sequence joins TRBV10-2 and TRBJ2-7; D perhaps matches TRBD1 (5 bases). The V and J ends lost 1 base and 3 bases respectively, with 13 bases between them. Per the germline V gene, CDR1 is WSHSY and CDR2 is SAAADI. This CDR3 contains 15 residues. The CDR3 here is CASSELGQVSYEQYF. The CDR3 DNA reads TGCGCCAGCAGTGAGTTAGGACAAGTTAGCTACGAGCAGTACTTC.

The chain has TRBV6-6 and TRBJ2-7; D is unclear. The CDR3 is 12 amino acids. V was cut by 2 bases and J by 4 bases, with 6 bases left in between. Germline CDR1 is MNHNY and CDR2 is SVGAGI (reference sequence). In DNA form, the CDR3 reads TGTGCCAGCAGTTACACCGGATACGAGCAGTACTTC. Its protein is CASSYTGYEQYF.

The genes are TRBV9 and TRBJ2-5, with 8 bases lining up with TRBD2. The CDR3 covers 15 residues. V trimming: 0 bases; J trimming: 3 bases; junction bases outside the gene matches: 4. From germline, CDR1 is SGDLS and CDR2 YYNGEE. DNA for the CDR3: TGTGCCAGCAGCGTAGCGGGGGGGGTAAAAGAGACCCAGTACTTC. Its translation: CASSVAGGVKETQYF.

The chain couples TRBV7-2 to TRBJ2-5; D is undetermined. V was clipped by 2 bases and J by 11 bases, with 12 bases between them. The CDR3 runs 12 residues. Germline CDR1 reads SGHTA; CDR2 reads FQGNSA. CDR3 sequence reads: CASSLLVSEQYF. The CDR3, as DNA: TGTGCCAGCAGCTTACTGGTATCGGAGCAGTACTTC. Drawing the rest from reference TRBV7-2 and TRBJ2-5, the complete variable domain is GAGVSQSPSNKVTEKGKDVELRCDPISGHTALYWYRQSLGQGLEFLIYFQGNSAPDKSGLPSDRFSAERTGGSVSTLTIQRTQQEDSAVYLCASSLLVSEQYFGPGTRLLVL.

The chain is built from TRBV7-9 and TRBJ1-3; 8 bases align to TRBD1. Germline lookup yields CDR1 SEHNR and CDR2 FQNEAQ (reference sequence). V dropped 6 bases and J dropped 2; count of bases not matched to a gene: 6. The CDR3 is 15 amino acids. CDR3 region: CASRDRGSTGNTIYF. The CDR3 DNA follows: TGTGCCAGCAGAGACAGGGGTTCGACTGGAAACACCATATATTTT.

This chain connects TRBV4-3 to TRBJ1-2; D ambiguous. V was shortened by 1 base and J by 1 base, with 7 bases between the two germline ends. Looked up from germline, CDR1 is LGHNA and CDR2 is YSLEER. The CDR3 is 14 amino acids. The CDR3 is CASSQGQINYGYTF. The CDR3 DNA reads as TGCGCCAGCAGCCAAGGCCAGATTAACTATGGCTACACCTTC.

The chain links TRBV4-1 to TRBJ1-3, with unresolved D. Germline CDR1 and CDR2: MGHRA and YSYEKL. Trimming pared 5 bases from V and 4 bases from J, leaving 9 bases between. CDR3 length: 13 amino acids. DNA for the CDR3: TGCGCCAGCAGCGACTGGGTGGGAAACACCATATATTTT. Protein: CASSDWVGNTIYF.

This sequence joins TRBV19 and TRBJ1-2; no clear D. Looked up from germline, CDR1 is LNHDA and CDR2 is SQIVND (reference sequence). The CDR3 runs 16 residues. The V and J ends lost 5 bases and 0 bases respectively, with 16 bases between them. The CDR3 DNA follows: TGTGCCAGTAGTGCTTTCGAAAGGAATTCTAACTATGGCTACACCTTC. Translation gives CASSAFERNSNYGYTF.

The V call is TRBV7-9, the J call TRBJ2-1; 14 bases are shared with TRBD2. With V trimmed by 0 bases and J by 8 bases, 9 bases remained unmatched. The germline V gene encodes CDR1 SEHNR and CDR2 FQNEAQ (reference sequence). The length of the CDR3 is 18 residues. This chain's CDR3 is CASSLALRTSGGLDEQFF. CDR3 DNA: TGTGCCAGCAGCTTAGCTCTTCGGACTAGCGGGGGGCTCGATGAGCAGTTCTTC.

The count of this clone is one. This chain joins TRBV15 and TRBJ2-1, with 8 bases fitting TRBD1. Trimming cost V 5 bases and J 12 bases; bases outside gene matches: 12. CDR3 length: 14 amino acids. Germline CDR1 and CDR2: LNHNV and YYDKDF (reference sequence). This CDR3 reads CATSADRGPGGQFF. The CDR3 nucleotides read TGTGCCACCAGCGCAGACAGGGGTCCGGGTGGGCAGTTCTTC.

Note on this clone: At one boundary the junction diverges from the germline segment, which might be a read error. This rearrangement joins TRBV4-1 to TRBJ2-1, with D unresolved. The CDR3 has 15 amino acids. Germline V gene lookup returns CDR1 MGHRA and CDR2 YSYEKL. CDR3 sequence reads: CASSQDVEYHNVQFF. CDR3 coding DNA: TGCGCCAGCAGCCAAGATGTCGAGTATCACAATGTGCAGTTCTTC.

This chain links TRBV6-5 with TRBJ2-3; 9 nucleotides agree with TRBD2. V shed 2 bases, J shed 2 bases, and the junction held 5 bases outside the gene matches. The CDR3 runs 16 residues. Germline V gene sequence: CDR1 MNHEY, CDR2 SVGAGI. CDR3: CASSYGGGLATDTQYF. CDR3 nucleotide sequence: TGTGCCAGCAGTTACGGCGGGGGACTAGCCACAGATACGCAGTATTTT.

The chain has TRBV18 and TRBJ1-3; no reliable D call. Matching the DNA end better, TRBJ2-2 makes the J call doubtful. In germline, CDR1 is KGHSH, CDR2 LQKENI. This CDR3 spans 12 amino acids. CDR3 region: CASSSYFGELFF. CDR3 in DNA: TGTGCCAGCTCATCTTATTTCGGGGAGCTGTTTTTT.

The CDR3 nucleotides are TGTGCCAGCAGCTTAAGTCGCCTTCAAGAGACCCAGTACTTC. It translates to CASSLSRLQETQYF. V usage is TRBV13 and J usage is TRBJ2-5; D uncertain. This CDR3 has 14 residues. Trimming took off 2 bases at V and 2 bases at J, with 9 bases between the two ends. Germline CDR1 is PRHDT and CDR2 is FYEKMQ (reference sequence).

The genes are TRBV4-3 and TRBJ1-2; 7 nucleotides agree with TRBD1. V trimming: 0 bases; J trimming: 4 bases; junction bases outside the gene matches: 2. Germline-derived CDR1 and CDR2 are LGHNA and YSLEER. The CDR3 length is 14 residues. The CDR3 region has the DNA TGCGCCAGCAGCCAAGACAGGGGGAGCTATGGCTACACCTTC. It translates to CASSQDRGSYGYTF.